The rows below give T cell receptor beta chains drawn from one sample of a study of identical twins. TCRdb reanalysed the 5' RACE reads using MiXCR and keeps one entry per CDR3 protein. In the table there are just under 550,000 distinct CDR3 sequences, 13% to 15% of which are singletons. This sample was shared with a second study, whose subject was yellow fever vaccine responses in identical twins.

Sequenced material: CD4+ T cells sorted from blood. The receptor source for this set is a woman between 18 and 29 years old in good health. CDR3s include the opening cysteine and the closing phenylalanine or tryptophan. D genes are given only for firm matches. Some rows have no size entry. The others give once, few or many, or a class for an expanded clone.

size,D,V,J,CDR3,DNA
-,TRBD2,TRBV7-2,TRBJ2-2,CASSFGGALVTGELFF,TGTGCCAGCAGCTTCGGGGGGGCGCTGGTCACCGGGGAGCTGTTTTTT
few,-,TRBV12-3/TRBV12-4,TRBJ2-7,CASTAGRNWDEQYF,TGTGCCAGCACCGCGGGAAGGAATTGGGACGAGCAGTACTTC
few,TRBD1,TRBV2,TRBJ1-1,CASNRDSHTEAFF,TGTGCCAGCAACCGGGACAGTCACACTGAAGCTTTCTTT
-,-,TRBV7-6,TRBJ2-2,CAIPLYTLNTGELFF,TGTGCCATCCCCCTCTATACACTGAACACCGGGGAGCTGTTTTTT
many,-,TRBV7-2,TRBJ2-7,CASGPFGGEQYF,TGTGCCAGCGGGCCCTTCGGGGGCGAGCAGTACTTC
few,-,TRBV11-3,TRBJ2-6,CASSPRSGGANVLTF,TGTGCCAGCAGCCCTAGGTCAGGTGGGGCCAACGTCCTGACTTTC
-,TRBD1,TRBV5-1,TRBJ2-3,CASRRQGTNTDTQYF,TGCGCCAGCAGACGACAGGGGACAAACACAGATACGCAGTATTTT
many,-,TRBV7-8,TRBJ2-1,CASSLGVGGYNEQFF,TGTGCCAGCAGCTTAGGCGTTGGGGGCTACAATGAGCAGTTCTTC
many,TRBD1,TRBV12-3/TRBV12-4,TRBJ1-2,CASSLDRVYGYTF,TGTGCCAGCAGTTTGGACAGGGTTTATGGCTACACCTTC
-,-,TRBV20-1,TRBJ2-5,CSGGLDGRQETQYF,TGCAGTGGGGGATTGGACGGTCGACAAGAGACCCAGTACTTC
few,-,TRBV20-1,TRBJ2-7,CSAPVQAAYEQYF,TGCAGTGCTCCGGTTCAGGCAGCCTACGAGCAGTACTTC
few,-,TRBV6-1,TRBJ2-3,CASSERTTDTQYF,TGTGCCAGCAGTGAAAGGACCACAGATACGCAGTATTTT
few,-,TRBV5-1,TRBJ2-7,CASSLDATVSYEQYF,TGCGCCAGCAGCTTGGACGCCACGGTCTCCTACGAGCAGTACTTC
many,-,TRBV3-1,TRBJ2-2,CASSQRGNTGELFF,TGTGCCAGCAGCCAACGGGGAAACACCGGGGAGCTGTTTTTT
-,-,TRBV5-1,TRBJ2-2,CASSSGTTGELFF,TGCGCCAGCAGTTCTGGGACGACCGGGGAGCTGTTTTTT
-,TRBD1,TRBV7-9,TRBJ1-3,CASNRGFSGNTIYF,TGTGCCAGCAACAGGGGGTTCTCTGGAAACACCATATATTTT
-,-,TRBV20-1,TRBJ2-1,CSARDLKEIGAYNEQFF,TGCAGTGCTAGAGATTTGAAGGAGATAGGAGCCTACAATGAGCAGTTCTTC
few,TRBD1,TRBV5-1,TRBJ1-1,CASRLTGVNTEAFF,TGCGCCAGCAGGCTGACAGGGGTGAACACTGAAGCTTTCTTT
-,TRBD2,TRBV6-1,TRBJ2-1,CASYSLVAGGYNEQFF,TGTGCCAGCTATTCCCTCGTAGCGGGGGGCTACAATGAGCAGTTCTTC
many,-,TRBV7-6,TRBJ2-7,CASSLEGGSLYEQYF,TGTGCCAGCAGCTTAGAGGGGGGATCCCTTTACGAGCAGTACTTC
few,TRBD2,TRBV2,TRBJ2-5,CASRLAPGETQYF,TGTGCCAGCAGACTAGCGCCCGGGGAGACCCAGTACTTC
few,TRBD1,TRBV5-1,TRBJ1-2,CASSLFAQGATYGYTF,TGCGCCAGCAGCTTGTTCGCACAGGGGGCGACCTATGGCTACACCTTC
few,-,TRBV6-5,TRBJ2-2,CASSYSNSGVELFF,TGTGCCAGCAGTTACTCAAATTCGGGAGTGGAGCTGTTTTTT
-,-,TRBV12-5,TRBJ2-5,CASGLVRPSGQGETQYF,TGTGCTAGTGGTTTGGTACGACCTTCTGGTCAGGGGGAGACCCAGTACTTC
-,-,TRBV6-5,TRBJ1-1,CASSYWTGTGNTEAFF,TGTGCCAGCAGTTACTGGACCGGGACGGGGAACACTGAAGCTTTCTTT